The entry below gives a single T cell receptor (beta chain) sequence along with its context. CDR3 length: 17 amino acids. Trimming cost V 3 bases and J 2 bases; bases outside gene matches: 15. Germline lookup yields CDR1 GTSNPN and CDR2 SVGIG (reference sequence). The sample originates from a study of blood T cell repertoires in COVID-19. Measured with immunoSEQ multiplex PCR; TCRdb has only the in-frame clones, and not every one. Seen here are under 350,000 clones, 86% observed once, and the top ten hold roughly 3%. What was sequenced was PBMCs or T cells enriched from blood (not recorded which). The chain combines TRBV30 with TRBJ2-7, with 8 bases fitting TRBD2. This TCR was recovered from a woman between 18 and 30 years old who had recovered from COVID-19. CDR3 residues: CAWSRGVAGLPTYEQYF. CDR3 nucleotides: TGTGCCTGGAGCCGCGGGGTAGCGGGATTACCTACCTACGAGCAGTACTTC.